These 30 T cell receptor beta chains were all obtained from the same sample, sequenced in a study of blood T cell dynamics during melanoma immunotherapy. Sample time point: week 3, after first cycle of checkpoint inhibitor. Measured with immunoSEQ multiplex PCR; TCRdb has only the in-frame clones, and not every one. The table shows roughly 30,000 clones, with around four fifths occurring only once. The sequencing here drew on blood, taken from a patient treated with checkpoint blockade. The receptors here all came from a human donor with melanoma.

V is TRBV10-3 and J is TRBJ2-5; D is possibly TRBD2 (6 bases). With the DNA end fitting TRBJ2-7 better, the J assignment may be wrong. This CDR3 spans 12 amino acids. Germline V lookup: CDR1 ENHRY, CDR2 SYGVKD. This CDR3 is CAIKRGNYEQYF. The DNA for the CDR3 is TGTGCCATCAAACGGGGGAACTACGAGCAGTACTTC.

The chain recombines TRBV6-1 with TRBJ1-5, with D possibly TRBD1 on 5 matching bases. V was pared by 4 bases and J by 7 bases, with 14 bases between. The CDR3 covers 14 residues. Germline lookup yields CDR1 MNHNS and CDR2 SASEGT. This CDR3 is CASSGSQGGQPQHF. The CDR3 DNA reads TGTGCCAGCAGTGGGAGCCAGGGAGGGCAGCCCCAGCATTTT.

CDR3 sequence: CASSYSYGYTF. The CDR3 DNA reads as TGTGCCAGTAGCTACAGCTATGGCTACACCTTC. The chain uses TRBV19 and TRBJ1-2; no clear D gene. CDR3 length: 11 amino acids. V lost 6 bases, J lost 4 bases, and 6 bases lay in between. The V gene's germline CDR1 is LNHDA and CDR2 SQIVND (reference sequence).

The CDR3 region is CASSPAGGRGSLTDTQYF. CDR3 coding DNA: TGTGCCAGCAGTCCTGCAGGGGGCAGAGGGTCGTTAACAGATACGCAGTATTTT. The chain is built from TRBV28 and TRBJ2-3; 8 bases line up with TRBD1. The CDR3 extends over 18 amino acids. J lost 3 bases, V lost 5 bases, and 16 bases had no gene match. Germline CDR1 MDHEN, CDR2 SYDVKM.

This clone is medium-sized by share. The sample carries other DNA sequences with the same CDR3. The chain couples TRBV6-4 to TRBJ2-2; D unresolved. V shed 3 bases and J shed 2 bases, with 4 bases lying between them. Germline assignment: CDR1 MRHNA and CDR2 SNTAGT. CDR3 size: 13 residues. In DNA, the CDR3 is TGTGCCAGCAGTGAGACAAACACCGGGGAGCTGTTTTTT. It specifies CASSETNTGELFF.

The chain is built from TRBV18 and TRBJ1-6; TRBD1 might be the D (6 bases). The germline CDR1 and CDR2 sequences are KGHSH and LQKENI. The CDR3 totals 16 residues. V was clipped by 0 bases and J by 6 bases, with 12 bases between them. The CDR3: CASSPPGRGGNSPLHF. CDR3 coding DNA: TGTGCCAGCTCACCACCCGGCAGGGGAGGTAATTCACCCCTCCACTTT.

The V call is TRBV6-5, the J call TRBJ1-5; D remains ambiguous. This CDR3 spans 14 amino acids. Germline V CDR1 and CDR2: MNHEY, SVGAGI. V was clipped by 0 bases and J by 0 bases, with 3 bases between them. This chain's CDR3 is CASSYSNSNQPQHF. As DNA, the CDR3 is TGTGCCAGCAGTTACTCGAATAGCAATCAGCCCCAGCATTTT.

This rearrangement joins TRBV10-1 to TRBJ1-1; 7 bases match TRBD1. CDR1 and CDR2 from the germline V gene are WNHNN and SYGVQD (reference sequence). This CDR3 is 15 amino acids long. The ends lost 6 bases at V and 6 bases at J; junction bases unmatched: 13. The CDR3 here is CASRSFRGRGAEAFF. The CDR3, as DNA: TGCGCCAGCAGGTCCTTCAGGGGGAGGGGCGCTGAAGCTTTCTTT.

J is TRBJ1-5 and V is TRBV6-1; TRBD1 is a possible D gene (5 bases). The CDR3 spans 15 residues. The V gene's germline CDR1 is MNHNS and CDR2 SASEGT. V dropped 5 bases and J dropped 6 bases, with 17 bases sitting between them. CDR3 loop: CASSQNWGVGQPQHF. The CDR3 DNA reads TGTGCCAGCAGTCAGAATTGGGGGGTTGGTCAGCCCCAGCATTTT.

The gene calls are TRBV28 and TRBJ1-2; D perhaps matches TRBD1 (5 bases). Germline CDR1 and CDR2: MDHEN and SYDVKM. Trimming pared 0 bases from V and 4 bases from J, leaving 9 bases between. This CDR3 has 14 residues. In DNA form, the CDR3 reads TGTGCCAGCAGTTTATGGGGGCTCGGCTATGGCTACACCTTC. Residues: CASSLWGLGYGYTF.

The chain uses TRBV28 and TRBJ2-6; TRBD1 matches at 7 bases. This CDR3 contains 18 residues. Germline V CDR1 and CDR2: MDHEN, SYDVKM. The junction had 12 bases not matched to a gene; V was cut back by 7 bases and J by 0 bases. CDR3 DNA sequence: TGTGCCAGCACCCCAAGGACAGGTACGACCTCTGGGGCCAACGTCCTGACTTTC. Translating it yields CASTPRTGTTSGANVLTF. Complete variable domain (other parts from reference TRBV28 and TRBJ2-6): DVKVTQSSRYLVKRTGEKVFLECVQDMDHENMFWYRQDPGLGLRLIYFSYDVKMKEKGDIPEGYSVSREKKERFSLILESASTNQTSMYLCASTPRTGTTSGANVLTFGAGSRLTVL.

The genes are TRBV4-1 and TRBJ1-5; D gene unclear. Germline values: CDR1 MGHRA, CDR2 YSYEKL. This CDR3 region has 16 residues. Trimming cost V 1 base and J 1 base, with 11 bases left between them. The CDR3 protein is CASSQGAAASNQPQHF. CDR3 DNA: TGCGCCAGCAGCCAAGGGGCCGCGGCGAGCAATCAGCCCCAGCATTTT.

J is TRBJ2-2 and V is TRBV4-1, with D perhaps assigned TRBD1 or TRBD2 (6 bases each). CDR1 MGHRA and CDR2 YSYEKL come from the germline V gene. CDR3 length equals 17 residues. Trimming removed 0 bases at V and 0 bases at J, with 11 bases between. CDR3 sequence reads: CASSQDRGRANTGELFF. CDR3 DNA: TGCGCCAGCAGCCAAGATCGGGGGCGGGCGAACACCGGGGAGCTGTTTTTT.

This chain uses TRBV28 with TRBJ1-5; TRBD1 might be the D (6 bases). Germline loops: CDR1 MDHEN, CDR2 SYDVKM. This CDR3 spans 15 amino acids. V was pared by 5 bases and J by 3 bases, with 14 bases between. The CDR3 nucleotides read TGTGCCAGCAGTATCTCAACAGGGTACAATCAGCCCCAGCATTTT. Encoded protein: CASSISTGYNQPQHF.

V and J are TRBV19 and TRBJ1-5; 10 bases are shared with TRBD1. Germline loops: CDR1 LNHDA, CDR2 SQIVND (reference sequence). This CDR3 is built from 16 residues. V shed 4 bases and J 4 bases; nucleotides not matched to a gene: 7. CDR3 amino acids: CASSTRDRGWNQPQHF. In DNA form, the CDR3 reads TGTGCCAGTAGTACCCGGGACAGGGGTTGGAATCAGCCCCAGCATTTT. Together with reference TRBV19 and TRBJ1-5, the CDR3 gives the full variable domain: DGGITQSPKYLFRKEGQNVTLSCEQNLNHDAMYWYRQDPGQGLRLIYYSQIVNDFQKGDIAEGYSVSREKKESFPLTVTSAQKNPTAFYLCASSTRDRGWNQPQHFGDGTRLSIL.

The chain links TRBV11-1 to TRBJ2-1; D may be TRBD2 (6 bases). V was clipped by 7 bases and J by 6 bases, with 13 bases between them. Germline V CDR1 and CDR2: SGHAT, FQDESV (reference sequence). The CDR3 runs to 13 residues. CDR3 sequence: CASNPGTLNEQFF. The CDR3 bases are TGTGCCAGCAATCCTGGGACTCTCAATGAGCAGTTCTTC. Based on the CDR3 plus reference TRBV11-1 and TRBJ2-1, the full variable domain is EAEVAQSPRYKITEKSQAVAFWCDPISGHATLYWYRQILGQGPELLVQFQDESVVDDSQLPKDRFSAERLKGVDSTLKIQPAELGDSAMYLCASNPGTLNEQFFGPGTRLTVL.

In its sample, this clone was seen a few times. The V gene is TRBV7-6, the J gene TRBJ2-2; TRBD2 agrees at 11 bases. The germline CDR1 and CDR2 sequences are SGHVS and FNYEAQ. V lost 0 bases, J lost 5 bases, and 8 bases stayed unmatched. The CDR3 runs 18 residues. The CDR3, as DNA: TGTGCCAGCAGCTTAGCTGCCTCTAGCGGGAGGCTTACCGGGGAGCTGTTTTTT. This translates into CASSLAASSGRLTGELFF.

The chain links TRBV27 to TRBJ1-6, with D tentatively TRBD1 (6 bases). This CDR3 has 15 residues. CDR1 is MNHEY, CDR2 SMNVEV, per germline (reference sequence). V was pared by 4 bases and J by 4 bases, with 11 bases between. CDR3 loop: CASSSAGHYNSPLHF. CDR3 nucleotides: TGTGCCAGCAGTTCCGCGGGACATTATAATTCACCCCTCCACTTT.

For the CDR3, the DNA is TGTGCCAGCAGTATCAGACCCGGTTTGGTGGGCTCTGGAAACACCATATATTTT. Amino acids: CASSIRPGLVGSGNTIYF. This rearrangement joins TRBV4-2 to TRBJ1-3, with D unresolved. The CDR3 consists of 18 residues. V dropped 6 bases and J dropped 0 bases, with 21 bases sitting between them. Germline V gives CDR1 LGHNA, CDR2 YNFKEQ.

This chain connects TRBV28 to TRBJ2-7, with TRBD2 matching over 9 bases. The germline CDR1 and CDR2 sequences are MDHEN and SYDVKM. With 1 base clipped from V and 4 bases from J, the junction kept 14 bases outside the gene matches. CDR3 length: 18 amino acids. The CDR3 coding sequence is TGTGCCAGCAGTTTATCCCGGATAAGGCTAGCGGGGCTATACGAGCAGTACTTC. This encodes CASSLSRIRLAGLYEQYF.

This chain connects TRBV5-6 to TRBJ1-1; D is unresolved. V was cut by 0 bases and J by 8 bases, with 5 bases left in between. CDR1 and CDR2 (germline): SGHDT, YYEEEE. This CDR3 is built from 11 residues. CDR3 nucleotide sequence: TGTGCCAGCAGCTTGGAACGAGAAGCTTTCTTT. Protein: CASSLEREAFF.

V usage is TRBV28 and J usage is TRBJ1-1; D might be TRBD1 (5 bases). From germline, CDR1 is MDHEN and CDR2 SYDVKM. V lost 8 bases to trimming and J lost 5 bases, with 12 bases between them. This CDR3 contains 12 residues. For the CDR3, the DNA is TGTGCCAGCTTGGCGGGGGGAACTGAAGCTTTCTTT. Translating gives CASLAGGTEAFF.

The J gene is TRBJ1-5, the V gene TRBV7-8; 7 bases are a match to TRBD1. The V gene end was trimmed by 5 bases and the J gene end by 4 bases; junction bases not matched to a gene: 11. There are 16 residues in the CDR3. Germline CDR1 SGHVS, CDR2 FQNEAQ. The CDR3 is CASSSYRGGWNQPQHF. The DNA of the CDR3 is TGTGCCAGCAGCAGCTACAGGGGAGGATGGAATCAGCCCCAGCATTTT.

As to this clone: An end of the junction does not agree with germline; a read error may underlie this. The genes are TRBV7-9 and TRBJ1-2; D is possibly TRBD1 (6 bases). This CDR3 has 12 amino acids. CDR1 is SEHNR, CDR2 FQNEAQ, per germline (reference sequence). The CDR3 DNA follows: TGTGCCAGCAGCTTAGAGGAGACAGGTGCATACTTC. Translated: CASSLEETGAYF.

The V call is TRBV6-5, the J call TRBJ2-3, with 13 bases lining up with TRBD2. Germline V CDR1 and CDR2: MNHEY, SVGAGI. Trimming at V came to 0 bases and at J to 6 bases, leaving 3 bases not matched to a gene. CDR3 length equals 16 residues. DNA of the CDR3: TGTGCCAGCAGTTACTCGACTAGCGGGAGGTGGGATACGCAGTATTTT. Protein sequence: CASSYSTSGRWDTQYF.

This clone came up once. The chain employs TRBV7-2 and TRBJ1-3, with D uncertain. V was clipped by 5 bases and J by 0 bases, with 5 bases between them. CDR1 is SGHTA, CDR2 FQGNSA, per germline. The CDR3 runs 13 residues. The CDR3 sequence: CASSTSSGNTIYF. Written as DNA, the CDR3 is TGTGCCAGCAGCACAAGCTCTGGAAACACCATATATTTT.

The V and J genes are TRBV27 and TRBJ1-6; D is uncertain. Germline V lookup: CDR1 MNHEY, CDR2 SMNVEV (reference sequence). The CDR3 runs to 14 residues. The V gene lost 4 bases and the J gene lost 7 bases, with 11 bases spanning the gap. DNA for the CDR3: TGTGCCAGCAGTTACCAGGAGTTAAATTCACCCCTCCACTTT. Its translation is CASSYQELNSPLHF.

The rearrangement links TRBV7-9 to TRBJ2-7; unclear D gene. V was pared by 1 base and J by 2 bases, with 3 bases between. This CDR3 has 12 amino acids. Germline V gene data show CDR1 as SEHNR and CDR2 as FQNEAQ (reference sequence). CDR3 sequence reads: CASSLGAYEQYF. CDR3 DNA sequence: TGTGCCAGCAGCTTAGGTGCCTACGAGCAGTACTTC. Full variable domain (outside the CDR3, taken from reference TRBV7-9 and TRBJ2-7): DTGVSQNPRHKITKRGQNVTFRCDPISEHNRLYWYRQTLGQGPEFLTYFQNEAQLEKSRLLSDRFSAERPKGSFSTLEIQRTEQGDSAMYLCASSLGAYEQYFGPGTRLTVT.

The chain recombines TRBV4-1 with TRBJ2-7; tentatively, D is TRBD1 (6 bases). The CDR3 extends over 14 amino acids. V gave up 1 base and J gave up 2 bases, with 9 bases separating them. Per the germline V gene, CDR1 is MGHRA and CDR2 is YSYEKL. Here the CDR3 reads CASSQVPGAYEQYF. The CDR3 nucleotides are TGCGCCAGCAGCCAAGTCCCAGGGGCCTACGAGCAGTACTTC.

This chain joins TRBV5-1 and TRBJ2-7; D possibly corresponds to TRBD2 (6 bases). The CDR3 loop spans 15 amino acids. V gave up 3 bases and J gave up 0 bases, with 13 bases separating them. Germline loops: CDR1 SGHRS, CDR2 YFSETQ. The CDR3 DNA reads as TGCGCCAGCAGCTCCGGCGGGGCCCACTCCTACGAGCAGTACTTC. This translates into CASSSGGAHSYEQYF.